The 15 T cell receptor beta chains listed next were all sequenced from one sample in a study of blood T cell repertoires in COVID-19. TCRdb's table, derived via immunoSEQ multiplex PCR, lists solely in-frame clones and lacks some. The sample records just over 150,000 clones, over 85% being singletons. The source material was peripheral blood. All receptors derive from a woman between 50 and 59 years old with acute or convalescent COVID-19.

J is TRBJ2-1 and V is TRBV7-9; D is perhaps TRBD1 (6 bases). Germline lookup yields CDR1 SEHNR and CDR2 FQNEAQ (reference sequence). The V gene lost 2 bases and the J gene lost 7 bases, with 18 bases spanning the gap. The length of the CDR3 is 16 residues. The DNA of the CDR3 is TGTGCCAGCAGCTTAATAGTGGCCCAGGGGAAAAATGAGCAGTTCTTC. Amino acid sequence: CASSLIVAQGKNEQFF.

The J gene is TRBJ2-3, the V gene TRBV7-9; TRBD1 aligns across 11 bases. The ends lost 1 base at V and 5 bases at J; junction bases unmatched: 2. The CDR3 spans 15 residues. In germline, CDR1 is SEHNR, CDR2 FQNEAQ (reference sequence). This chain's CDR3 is CASSLGTGGKDTQYF. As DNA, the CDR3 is TGTGCCAGCAGCTTAGGGACAGGGGGCAAAGATACGCAGTATTTT.

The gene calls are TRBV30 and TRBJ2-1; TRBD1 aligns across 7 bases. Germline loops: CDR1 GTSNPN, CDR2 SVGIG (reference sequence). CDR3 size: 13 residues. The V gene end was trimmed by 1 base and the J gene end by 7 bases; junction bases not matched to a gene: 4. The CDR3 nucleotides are TGTGCCTGGAGTGCGCGACAGGGAAATGAGCAGTTCTTC. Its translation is CAWSARQGNEQFF.

The CDR3 spells CASSQDRNNSPLHF. As DNA, the CDR3 is TGTGCCAGCAGCCAGGACAGGAATAATTCACCCCTCCACTTT. This sequence joins TRBV27 and TRBJ1-6, with TRBD1 identical over 7 bases. V shed 6 bases and J 5 bases; nucleotides not matched to a gene: 4. The germline gives CDR1 MNHEY, CDR2 SMNVEV (reference sequence). The CDR3 loop spans 14 amino acids.

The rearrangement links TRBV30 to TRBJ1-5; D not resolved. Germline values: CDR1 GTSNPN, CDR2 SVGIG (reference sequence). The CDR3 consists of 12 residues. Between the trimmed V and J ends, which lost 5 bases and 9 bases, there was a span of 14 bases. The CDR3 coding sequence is TGTGCCTGGGGAGTCGGGGTTGGGCCCCAGCATTTT. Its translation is CAWGVGVGPQHF.

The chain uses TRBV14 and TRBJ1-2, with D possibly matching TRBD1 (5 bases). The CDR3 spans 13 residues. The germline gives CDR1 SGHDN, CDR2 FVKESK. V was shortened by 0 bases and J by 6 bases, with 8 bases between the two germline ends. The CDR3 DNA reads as TGTGCCAGCAGCCAAGAGGCAGGGAATGGCTACACCTTC. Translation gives CASSQEAGNGYTF.

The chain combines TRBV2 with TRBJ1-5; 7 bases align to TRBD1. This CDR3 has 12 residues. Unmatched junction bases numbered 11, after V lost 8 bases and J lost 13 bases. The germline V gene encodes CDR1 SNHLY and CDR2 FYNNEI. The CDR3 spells CASGDRATMQHF. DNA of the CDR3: TGTGCCAGCGGCGACAGGGCCACAATGCAGCATTTT.

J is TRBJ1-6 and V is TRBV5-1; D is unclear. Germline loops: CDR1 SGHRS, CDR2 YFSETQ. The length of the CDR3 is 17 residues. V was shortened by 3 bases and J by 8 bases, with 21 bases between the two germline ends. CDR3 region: CASSSTFGSGNYSPLHF. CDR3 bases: TGCGCCAGCAGCTCTACCTTCGGAAGCGGAAATTATTCACCCCTCCACTTT. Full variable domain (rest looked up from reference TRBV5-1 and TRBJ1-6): KAGVTQTPRYLIKTRGQQVTLSCSPISGHRSVSWYQQTPGQGLQFLFEYFSETQRNKGNFPGRFSGRQFSNSRSEMNVSTLELGDSALYLCASSSTFGSGNYSPLHFGNGTRLTVT.

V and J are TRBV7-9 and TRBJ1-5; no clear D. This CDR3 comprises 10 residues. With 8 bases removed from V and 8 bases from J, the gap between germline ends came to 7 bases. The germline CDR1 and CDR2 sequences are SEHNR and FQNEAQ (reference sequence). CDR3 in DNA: TGTGCCAGCCCTTCAGAGCCCCAGCATTTT. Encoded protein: CASPSEPQHF.

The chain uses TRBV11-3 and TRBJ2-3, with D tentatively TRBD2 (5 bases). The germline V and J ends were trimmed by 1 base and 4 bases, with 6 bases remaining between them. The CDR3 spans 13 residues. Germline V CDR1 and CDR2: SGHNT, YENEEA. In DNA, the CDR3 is TGTGCCAGCAGCTTAGGGCGGGCAGATACGCAGTATTTT. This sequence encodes CASSLGRADTQYF.

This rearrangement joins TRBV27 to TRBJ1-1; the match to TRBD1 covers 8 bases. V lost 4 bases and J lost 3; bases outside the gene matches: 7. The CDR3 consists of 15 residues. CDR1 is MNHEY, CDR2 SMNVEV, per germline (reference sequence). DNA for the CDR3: TGTGCCAGCAGTTCGCTCCAGGGGGCCGACACTGAAGCTTTCTTT. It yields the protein CASSSLQGADTEAFF.

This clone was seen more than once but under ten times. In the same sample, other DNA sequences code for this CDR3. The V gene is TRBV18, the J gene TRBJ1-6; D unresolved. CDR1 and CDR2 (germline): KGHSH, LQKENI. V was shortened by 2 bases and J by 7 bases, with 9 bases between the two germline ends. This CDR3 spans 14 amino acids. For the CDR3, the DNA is TGTGCCAGCTCACCAGCAGGTCGGAATTCACCCCTCCACTTT. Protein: CASSPAGRNSPLHF.

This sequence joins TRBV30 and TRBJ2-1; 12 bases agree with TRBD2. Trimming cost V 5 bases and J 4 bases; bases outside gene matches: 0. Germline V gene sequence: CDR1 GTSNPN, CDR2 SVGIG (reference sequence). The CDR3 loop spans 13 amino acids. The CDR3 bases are TGTGCCTGGGGACTAGCGGGGTACAATGAGCAGTTCTTC. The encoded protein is CAWGLAGYNEQFF. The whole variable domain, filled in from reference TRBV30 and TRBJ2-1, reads SQTIHQWPATLVQPVGSPLSLECTVEGTSNPNLYWYRQAAGRGLQLLFYSVGIGQISSEVPQNLSASRPQDRQFILSSKKLLLSDSGFYLCAWGLAGYNEQFFGPGTRLTVL.

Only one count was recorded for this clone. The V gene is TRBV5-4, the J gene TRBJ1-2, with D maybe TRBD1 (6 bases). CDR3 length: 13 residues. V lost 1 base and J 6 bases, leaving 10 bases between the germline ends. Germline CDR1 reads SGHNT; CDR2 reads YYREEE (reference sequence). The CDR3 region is CASSLSRGDGYTF. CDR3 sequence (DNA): TGTGCCAGCAGCTTGTCCAGGGGAGATGGCTACACCTTC.

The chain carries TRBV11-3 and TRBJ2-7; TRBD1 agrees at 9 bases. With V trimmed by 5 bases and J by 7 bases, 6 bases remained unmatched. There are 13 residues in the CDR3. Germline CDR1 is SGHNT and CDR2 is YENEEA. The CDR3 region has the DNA TGTGCCAGCAGCCGGGACAGGGATGGGGAGCAGTACTTC. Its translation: CASSRDRDGEQYF.